This TCR beta chain came from a study of blood T cell repertoires in COVID-19. Study-wide background: The analysed material was cDNA or gDNA that came from T cells, B-cell-depleted T cells, or PBMCs.

CDR3 length: 13 amino acids. J lost 13 bases, V lost 7 bases, and 12 bases had no gene match. CDR1 SNHLY and CDR2 FYNNEI come from the germline V gene. Authors' analysis steps: Researchers report that nucleated cell counts were estimated from reference gene primer amplification. The data were produced by immunoSEQ multiplex PCR, yet TCRdb's version contains in-frame clones alone and is incomplete. That table gives V, J and clone size, and the DNA gave D and trimming. The data contain a few hundred thousand clones, nearly 90% of them singletons. This clonotype was obtained from a man between 18 and 29 years old with active or convalescent COVID-19. The chain has TRBV2 and TRBJ2-1; 8 nucleotides align to TRBD1. Sequenced sample: peripheral blood. The DNA for the CDR3 is TGTGCCAGCACGGACAGGGCCCCCTTACACCAGTTCTTC. Protein: CASTDRAPLHQFF.